The 10 T cell receptor beta chains given below trace back to one sample, sequenced in a study of shared clonotypes between healthy human individuals. The method was immunoSEQ multiplex PCR; TCRdb's version includes in-frame clones alone and lacks a portion of them. The repertoire holds about 480,000 clones, with 60% to 85% as singletons. Sequencing used PBMCs. The receptors were sampled from a woman between 40 and 55 years old in good health. Some clones in this sample may be carry-over from other donors' samples.

The chain combines TRBV5-1 with TRBJ2-5; the match to TRBD1 covers 7 bases. The end of the DNA is better explained by TRBJ2-7, so the J call may be wrong. The CDR3 spans 14 residues. Germline V gene lookup returns CDR1 SGHRS and CDR2 YFSETQ. CDR3 sequence reads: CASSLGQGPYEQYF. As DNA, the CDR3 is TGCGCCAGCAGCTTGGGACAGGGTCCCTACGAGCAGTACTTC.

In the case of this clone: A far more abundant clone sits one base away, making this likely a read error. The same CDR3 also results from other DNA sequences found in this sample. The chain uses TRBV29-1 and TRBJ2-4; D perhaps matches TRBD2 (5 bases). Looked up from germline, CDR1 is SQVTM and CDR2 is ANQGSEA. The CDR3 is 12 residues long. Trimming stripped 7 bases from V and 3 bases from J, with 10 bases between. Here the CDR3 DNA reads TGCAGCGGAGGGAGTGGCAAAAACATTCAGTACTTC. It encodes CSGGSGKNIQYF.

This chain uses TRBV27 with TRBJ1-4; D is uncertain. Germline V gives CDR1 MNHEY, CDR2 SMNVEV (reference sequence). The CDR3 extends over 13 amino acids. Trimming cost V 6 bases and J 7 bases, with 12 bases left between them. This CDR3 is CASRKAEGEKLFF. The CDR3 DNA follows: TGTGCCAGCAGAAAGGCGGAGGGTGAAAAACTGTTTTTT.

This chain connects TRBV29-1 to TRBJ1-1, with D perhaps matching TRBD1 (6 bases). The length of the CDR3 is 13 residues. Germline V gene data show CDR1 as SQVTM and CDR2 as ANQGSEA. The V end lost 3 bases, the J end lost 4 bases, and 12 bases lay between the germline ends. The chain's CDR3 is CSVDKGQITEAFF. CDR3 DNA sequence: TGCAGCGTTGATAAGGGACAAATCACTGAAGCTTTCTTT. Combining the CDR3 with reference TRBV29-1 and TRBJ1-1 gives the whole variable domain SAVISQKPSRDICQRGTSLTIQCQVDSQVTMMFWYRQQPGQSLTLIATANQGSEATYESGFVIDKFPISRPNLTFSTLTVSNMSPEDSSIYLCSVDKGQITEAFFGQGTRLTVV.

The chain joins TRBV18 to TRBJ2-7, with D possibly matching TRBD2 (6 bases). V was pared by 4 bases and J by 3 bases, with 16 bases between. This CDR3 has 15 residues. The germline gives CDR1 KGHSH, CDR2 LQKENI. As DNA, the CDR3 is TGTGCCAGCTCACAGGCTCGGGCGGGGTTCTACGAGCAGTACTTC. Translation: CASSQARAGFYEQYF. Complete variable domain (other parts from reference TRBV18 and TRBJ2-7): NAGVMQNPRHLVRRRGQEARLRCSPMKGHSHVYWYRQLPEEGLKFMVYLQKENIIDESGMPKERFSAEFPKEGPSILRIQQVVRGDSAAYFCASSQARAGFYEQYFGPGTRLTVT.

V is TRBV21-1 and J is TRBJ2-4; the table's D call, TRBD1, was not checked against the DNA. TRBV21-1 has pseudogene status. The CDR3 is made up of 15 amino acids. The chain's CDR3 is CASSKVQGAKNIQYF. The CDR3 DNA reads TGTGCCAGCAGCAAAGTACAGGGAGCCAAAAACATTCAGTACTTC.

The chain couples TRBV28 to TRBJ2-3; the D gene is possibly TRBD2 (6 bases). V was clipped by 10 bases and J by 8 bases, with 25 bases between them. The CDR3 sequence is 15 residues long. CDR1 is MDHEN and CDR2 is SYDVKM in the germline V gene. The CDR3 reads CANGICGTPSGTQYF. DNA for the CDR3: TGTGCCAACGGAATTTGCGGGACTCCCTCCGGTACGCAGTATTTT.

A single count supports this clone. The chain carries TRBV7-3 and TRBJ2-3, with a possible D match to TRBD2 (6 bases). The V gene lost 1 base and the J gene lost 2 bases, with 10 bases spanning the gap. The CDR3 consists of 15 residues. Germline V gene sequence: CDR1 SGHTA, CDR2 FQGTGA. For the CDR3, the DNA is TGTGCCAGCAGCTTAATAGCGGACCCCACAGATACGCAGTATTTT. This codes for CASSLIADPTDTQYF.

The CDR3 DNA sequence: TGTGCCAGCAGCACAATAGCGGGAGGCGCCTACGAGCAGTACTTC. Translation gives CASSTIAGGAYEQYF. The chain couples TRBV7-2 to TRBJ2-7, with 10 bases lining up with TRBD2. Trimming cost V 5 bases and J 2 bases; bases outside gene matches: 6. Germline V gene sequence: CDR1 SGHTA, CDR2 FQGNSA. This CDR3 is 15 amino acids long.

This chain connects TRBV7-2 to TRBJ2-7; possibly TRBD2 for D (6 bases). CDR3 length: 16 residues. V gave up 5 bases and J gave up 0 bases, with 17 bases separating them. Germline V gene sequence: CDR1 SGHTA, CDR2 FQGNSA. The CDR3 loop is CASSLGAGTSSYEQYF. The CDR3 nucleotides are TGTGCCAGCAGCCTCGGCGCGGGAACGTCCTCCTACGAGCAGTACTTC.